This TCR beta chain was sequenced during a study of OX40 agonist ivuxolimab in advanced cancers. Study summary: Patients were infused with ivuxolimab every 2 weeks at 0.01 to 10 mg/kg. Mean age around 60 years, range roughly 20 to 85; nearly 85% male. Study results and caveats: Certain nonresponding patients likewise had low normalized T-cell clonal expansion. Among the least clonally expanded were partial responders at 0.1-3.0 mg/kg.

With respect to this clone: Its cognate antigen is unknown.

Libraries were prepared by immunoSEQ multiplex PCR; TCRdb keeps only in-frame clonotypes and omits some of them. Of more than 60,000 clones in the sample, 85% were seen once. V lost 6 bases to trimming and J lost 5 bases; unmatched junction nucleotides: 12. CDR1 is MNHEY, CDR2 SMNVEV, per germline (reference sequence). The CDR3 consists of 15 residues. The J gene is TRBJ1-1, the V gene TRBV27; 7 nucleotides agree with TRBD1. This sample comprised CD4+ or CD8+ T cells sorted from blood, obtained in a trial of the OX40 agonist ivuxolimab. This clonotype was obtained from an adult with an advanced solid tumor such as melanoma, head and neck, liver or kidney cancer. CDR3 sequence reads: CASREKKQGWTEAFF. The CDR3 DNA reads as TGTGCCAGCAGGGAAAAAAAACAGGGGTGGACTGAAGCTTTCTTT.